The clone carrying this T cell receptor (beta chain) showed up just a few times. Its cognate antigen is unknown. These data are taken from a study of Graves' ophthalmopathy and Graves' hyperthyroidism. The wider study: Peripheral blood collection took place at initial diagnosis, before any treatment. Study-level findings and limits: Blood also held most thyroid clonotypes expanded above 0.001 frequency.

CDR1 is DFQATT and CDR2 is SNEGSKA in the germline V gene (reference sequence). With 0 bases removed from V and 4 bases from J, the gap between germline ends came to 19 bases. The CDR3 covers 16 residues. RNA transcripts yielded amplified TCR beta CDR3 regions. A first-round RT-PCR used HTBI primers, followed by a second-round multiplex PCR. TCRdb processed the multiplex PCR reads anew with MiXCR; each CDR3 protein has one entry. Among around 400,000 distinct CDR3 sequences listed, about 21% were seen once. Hyperthyroidism cases were recent diagnoses of under 2 months' duration in people aged 18 to 65.

Sequencing was done on a sample of peripheral blood. This TCR was sampled from a woman under 30 with stable Graves' hyperthyroidism. The chain joins TRBV20-1 to TRBJ2-7, with a weak D call TRBD2 (5 bases). The CDR3 is CSAREAPSGILYEQYF. The CDR3 DNA reads TGCAGTGCTAGAGAGGCCCCAAGCGGAATCCTTTACGAGCAGTACTTC.